The present entry profiles one TCR beta chain with its context. This sample is drawn from a study of blood T cells in healthy people across ages. A second PCR of 7 to 11 cycles used a sample-barcoded 5' primer and a J-beta primer mix. MiXCR, run by TCRdb on the 5' RACE reads, gives a single entry per CDR3 protein. Found here are about 830,000 distinct CDR3 sequences, less than 80% of them singletons; the top ten hold 28%. The CDR3 spans 16 residues. V was pared by 4 bases and J by 2 bases, with 17 bases between. Per germline, CDR1 SGHRS and CDR2 YFSETQ. The sample was blood. The chain has TRBV5-1 and TRBJ2-3; tentatively, D is TRBD2 (6 bases). This TCR came from a man aged 25 to 40 in good health. CDR3: CASSQTLGTVTDTQYF. As DNA, the CDR3 is TGCGCCAGCAGCCAAACGCTTGGGACTGTCACAGATACGCAGTATTTT.